Below are 2 T cell receptor beta chains sequenced from a single sample in a study of cytomegalovirus exposure and HLA in healthy donors (dated by TCRdb to the late 2010s). Library preparation used the immunoSEQ multiplex PCR assay. For the multiplex PCR, a mixture combining 60 forward primers for TCR Vbeta segments and 13 reverse primers for TCR Jbeta segments was used. Sourced from immuneACCESS, this table was stored by TCRdb with only in-frame sequences that have V and J called. A share of the clones is absent; for the studies checked, an unresolved V gene accounts for under half, and the remainder has no known explanation. Across this sample there are about 160,000 clones, with roughly 84% seen only once. The top ten hold under 7.5% of the sample. Input material: PBMCs. These receptors all stem from a middle-aged man in good health and CMV-seropositive.

The chain employs TRBV2 and TRBJ1-5, with 11 bases that match TRBD1. The junction had 5 bases not matched to a gene; V was cut back by 6 bases and J by 4 bases. This CDR3 contains 15 residues. CDR1 is SNHLY, CDR2 FYNNEI, per germline. In nucleotides, the CDR3 is TGTGCCAGCAGGGGGGACAGGGGGACAAATCAGCCCCAGCATTTT. It specifies CASRGDRGTNQPQHF.

This clone was recorded a few times. The chain carries TRBV9 and TRBJ1-3, with D possibly being TRBD1 (6 bases). CDR1 SGDLS and CDR2 YYNGEE come from the germline V gene. There are 15 residues in the CDR3. Between the trimmed V and J ends, which lost 0 bases and 4 bases, there was a span of 11 bases. The CDR3 here is CASSVDPDRGNTIYF. The CDR3 nucleotides are TGTGCCAGCAGCGTAGACCCCGACAGGGGAAACACCATATATTTT. The full variable domain, rest sourced from reference TRBV9 and TRBJ1-3, is DSGVTQTPKHLITATGQRVTLRCSPRSGDLSVYWYQQSLDQGLQFLIQYYNGEERAKGNILERFSAQQFPDLHSELNLSSLELGDSALYFCASSVDPDRGNTIYFGEGSWLTVV.